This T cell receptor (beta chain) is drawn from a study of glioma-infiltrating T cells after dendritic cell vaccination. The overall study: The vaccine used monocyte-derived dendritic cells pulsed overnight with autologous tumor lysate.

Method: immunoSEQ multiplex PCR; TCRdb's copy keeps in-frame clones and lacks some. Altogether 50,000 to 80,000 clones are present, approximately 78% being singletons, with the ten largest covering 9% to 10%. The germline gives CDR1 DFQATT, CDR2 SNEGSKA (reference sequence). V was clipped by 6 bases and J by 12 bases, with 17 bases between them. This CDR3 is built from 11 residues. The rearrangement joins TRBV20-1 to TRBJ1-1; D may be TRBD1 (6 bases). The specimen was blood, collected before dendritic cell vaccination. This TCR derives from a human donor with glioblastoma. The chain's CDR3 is CSARSGAGTFF. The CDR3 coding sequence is TGCAGTGCCCGGTCAGGGGCAGGGACTTTCTTT.